The clone carrying this T cell receptor (beta chain) has at least ten counts. This specimen belongs to a study of T cells of healthy individuals. Each CDR3 protein gets one entry after TCRdb re-called the 5' RACE reads with MiXCR. The repertoire holds about 96,000 distinct CDR3 sequences, with 17% as singletons. This CDR3 is 13 amino acids long. Trimming cost V 3 bases and J 7 bases, with 10 bases left between them. The germline V gene encodes CDR1 KGHSH and CDR2 LQKENI. The V call is TRBV18, the J call TRBJ1-5; TRBD1 is a possible D gene (6 bases). This clonotype was obtained from a human donor in good health. CDR3 sequence (DNA): TGTGCCAGCTCACCTGAACAGGGCCAGCCCCAGCATTTT. It translates to CASSPEQGQPQHF.